This TCR beta chain was profiled in a study of cytomegalovirus exposure and HLA in healthy donors. In this sample, this clone turned up a few times. PCR was performed using 60 Vbeta and 13 Jbeta primers. This table comes from immunoSEQ multiplex PCR, and its TCRdb copy is limited to in-frame clones, with some not included. The repertoire holds just over 150,000 clones, less than 85% seen once, with around 7% in the top ten. CDR1 is SGHAT and CDR2 is FQNNGV in the germline V gene. The CDR3 runs 14 residues. Trimming took 5 bases from V and 3 from J, leaving 11 bases between them. The sequencing input was PBMCs. The chain employs TRBV11-2 and TRBJ2-1, with D possibly matching TRBD1 (6 bases). The source of this sequence is a woman aged 45-65 years in good health and CMV-seropositive. The CDR3 coding sequence is TGTGCCAGCAGCAACGACAGGAACTACAATGAGCAGTTCTTC. This gives the protein CASSNDRNYNEQFF. Variable domain in full (rest from reference TRBV11-2 and TRBJ2-1): EAGVAQSPRYKIIEKRQSVAFWCNPISGHATLYWYQQILGQGPKLLIQFQNNGVVDDSQLPKDRFSAERLKGVDSTLKIQPAKLEDSAVYLCASSNDRNYNEQFFGPGTRLTVL.